The 21 T cell receptor beta chains in this list originate from one sample, sequenced in a study of blood T cell repertoires in COVID-19. Some clones are missing from TCRdb's copy, which holds only in-frame ones; the method was immunoSEQ multiplex PCR. The sample consists of 250,000 to 350,000 clones, 70% to 90% of them appearing once. Sample: PBMCs or T cells enriched from blood (not recorded which). These receptors were obtained from a woman in her forties who had recovered from COVID-19.

V gene TRBV27 combines with J gene TRBJ1-2; 8 bases are a match to TRBD1. The V gene end was trimmed by 4 bases and the J gene end by 8 bases; junction bases not matched to a gene: 6. This CDR3 is built from 13 residues. Germline CDR1 is MNHEY and CDR2 is SMNVEV (reference sequence). The CDR3 is CASSYGQGLGYTF. The CDR3 coding sequence is TGTGCCAGCAGTTACGGACAGGGATTGGGCTACACCTTC.

The chain employs TRBV4-1 and TRBJ2-7, with D uncertain. The CDR3 spans 14 residues. V was trimmed by 1 base and J by 0 bases, leaving 7 bases between them. Germline CDR1 and CDR2: MGHRA and YSYEKL. This chain's CDR3 is CASSQALSSYEQYF. CDR3 DNA sequence: TGCGCCAGCAGCCAAGCCCTTAGCTCCTACGAGCAGTACTTC.

V and J are TRBV12-5 and TRBJ2-2, with 7 nucleotides matching TRBD1. The CDR3 runs 15 residues. V shed 2 bases and J 7 bases; nucleotides not matched to a gene: 7. Germline CDR1 and CDR2: LGHNT and FRNRAP. The CDR3 DNA reads TGTGCTAGTGGTTTGAATCGACAGGGTATCGGGGAGCTGTTTTTT. Its translation: CASGLNRQGIGELFF.

The V gene is TRBV30, the J gene TRBJ2-1; 8 bases agree with TRBD2. The CDR3 length is 14 residues. CDR1 is GTSNPN and CDR2 is SVGIG in the germline V gene (reference sequence). Unmatched junction bases numbered 5, after V lost 5 bases and J lost 2 bases. The CDR3 is CAWAPSGPYNEQFF. Here the CDR3 DNA reads TGTGCCTGGGCTCCTAGCGGGCCCTACAATGAGCAGTTCTTC.

This clone was seen only once. The rearrangement uses TRBV9 and TRBJ2-1; 11 bases map to TRBD2. Germline CDR1 reads SGDLS; CDR2 reads YYNGEE. V shed 0 bases, J shed 8 bases, and the junction held 4 bases outside the gene matches. This CDR3 is built from 15 residues. Here the CDR3 DNA reads TGTGCCAGCAGCGTAGAGGCTAGCGGGAGGTATGAGCAGTTCTTC. Its translation: CASSVEASGRYEQFF.

The CDR3 DNA sequence: TGTGCCACCAGCAGGGAAGTCAATCAGCCCCAGCATTTT. This encodes CATSREVNQPQHF. This sequence joins TRBV24-1 and TRBJ1-5; D is perhaps TRBD1 (5 bases). V dropped 7 bases and J dropped 3 bases, with 9 bases sitting between them. The germline V gene has CDR1 KGHDR and CDR2 SFDVKD. The CDR3 runs to 13 residues.

The genes are TRBV2 and TRBJ2-6; TRBD1 might be the D (6 bases). Germline V gene data show CDR1 as SNHLY and CDR2 as FYNNEI. This CDR3 comprises 15 residues. V dropped 4 bases and J dropped 1 base, with 8 bases sitting between them. The chain's CDR3 is CASSVGGSGANVLTF. The CDR3 DNA follows: TGTGCCAGCAGTGTAGGGGGATCTGGGGCCAACGTCCTGACTTTC.

A few counts support this clone. This rearrangement joins TRBV7-9 to TRBJ2-7, with 9 bases fitting TRBD2. The CDR3 is 14 amino acids. The trim removed 3 bases at V and 2 bases at J, leaving 2 bases unmatched. Germline V gives CDR1 SEHNR, CDR2 FQNEAQ (reference sequence). CDR3 region: CASSFSGGTYEQYF. The DNA for the CDR3 is TGTGCCAGCAGCTTTAGCGGGGGAACCTACGAGCAGTACTTC. The full variable domain, in which reference TRBV7-9 and TRBJ2-7 provide the parts outside the CDR3, is DTGVSQNPRHKITKRGQNVTFRCDPISEHNRLYWYRQTLGQGPEFLTYFQNEAQLEKSRLLSDRFSAERPKGSFSTLEIQRTEQGDSAMYLCASSFSGGTYEQYFGPGTRLTVT.

The chain combines TRBV27 with TRBJ1-3; D unresolved. The ends were cut back, 3 bases at V and 0 bases at J, with 9 bases in the middle. The CDR3 is made up of 15 amino acids. The germline gives CDR1 MNHEY, CDR2 SMNVEV (reference sequence). CDR3 protein: CASSLEGNSGNTIYF. The CDR3 DNA is TGTGCCAGCAGTTTGGAGGGCAACTCTGGAAACACCATATATTTT.

V usage is TRBV19 and J usage is TRBJ2-2; 7 bases line up with TRBD1. Germline lookup yields CDR1 LNHDA and CDR2 SQIVND (reference sequence). V lost 3 bases to trimming and J lost 6 bases; unmatched junction nucleotides: 7. The CDR3 loop spans 15 amino acids. The CDR3 coding sequence is TGTGCCAGTAGTATTCCGGGACAGATCCCCGGGGAGCTGTTTTTT. Its protein is CASSIPGQIPGELFF.

This clone was detected only a few times. The sample carries other DNA sequences with the same CDR3. This chain links TRBV9 with TRBJ2-7, with 8 bases matching TRBD2. V lost 0 bases to trimming and J lost 3 bases; unmatched junction nucleotides: 5. Germline CDR1 is SGDLS and CDR2 is YYNGEE. The CDR3 spans 15 residues. CDR3 in amino acids: CASSVGASGSYEQYF. The DNA of the CDR3 is TGTGCCAGCAGCGTAGGGGCCAGCGGGAGCTACGAGCAGTACTTC.

This clone was detected once. The V gene is TRBV7-9, the J gene TRBJ2-5, with 9 bases that match TRBD2. CDR1 and CDR2 (germline): SEHNR, FQNEAQ (reference sequence). The CDR3 runs to 16 residues. V trimming: 2 bases; J trimming: 1 base; junction bases outside the gene matches: 5. DNA for the CDR3: TGTGCCAGCAGCTTACGGGCGGGAGGGGTCCAAGAGACCCAGTACTTC. As protein: CASSLRAGGVQETQYF. Looking up the rest from reference TRBV7-9 and TRBJ2-5 gives the full variable domain: DTGVSQNPRHKITKRGQNVTFRCDPISEHNRLYWYRQTLGQGPEFLTYFQNEAQLEKSRLLSDRFSAERPKGSFSTLEIQRTEQGDSAMYLCASSLRAGGVQETQYFGPGTRLLVL.

This clone occurred once. The J gene is TRBJ1-4, the V gene TRBV18; 7 bases are a match to TRBD1. The CDR3 length is 14 residues. Losses at the gene ends were 0 bases for V and 7 bases for J; bases not matched to a gene: 2. The germline V gene encodes CDR1 KGHSH and CDR2 LQKENI. CDR3 region: CASSPPGTAEKLFF. CDR3 DNA: TGTGCCAGCTCACCACCGGGGACAGCTGAAAAACTGTTTTTT.

This chain connects TRBV7-9 to TRBJ1-2; weak D call: TRBD1 (6 bases). The CDR3 totals 13 residues. Germline lookup yields CDR1 SEHNR and CDR2 FQNEAQ (reference sequence). V lost 2 bases, J lost 5 bases, and 9 bases lay in between. The CDR3 loop is CASSLLGQYGYTF. CDR3 nucleotide sequence: TGTGCCAGCAGCTTACTTGGACAGTATGGCTACACCTTC.

The chain carries TRBV20-1 and TRBJ1-2, with a weak D call TRBD1 (6 bases). The CDR3 contains 11 residues. Germline lookup yields CDR1 DFQATT and CDR2 SNEGSKA (reference sequence). Between the trimmed V and J ends, which lost 6 bases and 7 bases, there was a span of 12 bases. Here the CDR3 DNA reads TGCAGTGCGACCCCAGGGGCTGGCTACACCTTC. Protein: CSATPGAGYTF.

V and J are TRBV18 and TRBJ2-2; 10 nucleotides line up with TRBD2. The CDR3 contains 15 residues. CDR1 is KGHSH and CDR2 is LQKENI in the germline V gene. The V gene end was trimmed by 1 base and the J gene end by 4 bases; junction bases not matched to a gene: 0. The CDR3 reads CASSPQREGTGELFF. Written as DNA, the CDR3 is TGTGCCAGCTCACCACAGCGGGAGGGCACCGGGGAGCTGTTTTTT.

This chain joins TRBV7-2 and TRBJ2-7, with D possibly matching TRBD2 (5 bases). The CDR3 has 14 residues. CDR1 SGHTA and CDR2 FQGNSA come from the germline V gene. Trimming stripped 3 bases from V and 2 bases from J, with 11 bases between. In DNA, the CDR3 is TGTGCCAGCAGCTTGGCGGGTAACACCTACGAGCAGTACTTC. It is translated as CASSLAGNTYEQYF.

This rearrangement joins TRBV6-5 to TRBJ1-6, with TRBD1 matching 8 bases. V was pared by 0 bases and J by 10 bases, with 5 bases of the junction left unmatched. CDR3 size: 15 residues. CDR1 MNHEY and CDR2 SVGAGI come from the germline V gene. The chain's CDR3 is CASSYSGQAVSPLHF. CDR3 coding DNA: TGTGCCAGCAGTTACTCGGGACAGGCGGTCTCACCCCTCCACTTT.

This clone was observed a few times. The chain employs TRBV2 and TRBJ2-3, with TRBD2 as a possible D gene (6 bases). The CDR3 sequence is 13 residues long. Germline V gene lookup returns CDR1 SNHLY and CDR2 FYNNEI. Trimming removed 6 bases at V and 9 bases at J, with 16 bases between. CDR3 residues: CASRARGVGTQYF. The CDR3 region has the DNA TGTGCCAGCAGAGCTCGCGGGGTCGGCACGCAGTATTTT.

A word on this clone: The junction departs from germline at one end; a sequencing error may be responsible. This sequence joins TRBV28 and TRBJ2-5; TRBD2 matches 11 bases. The germline V gene has CDR1 MDHEN and CDR2 SYDVKM. The CDR3 consists of 15 residues. CDR3 in amino acids: CASSVLAGTSGPHYF. DNA of the CDR3: TGTGCCAGCAGTGTTCTCGCCGGGACTAGCGGCCCCCATTACTTC.

The chain recombines TRBV4-1 with TRBJ2-3; 10 nucleotides align to TRBD1. CDR3 length equals 15 residues. The V segment lost 4 bases and the J segment 7 bases; nucleotides outside the gene matches: 8. Germline CDR1 reads MGHRA; CDR2 reads YSYEKL. This chain's CDR3 is CASSRDRGSTNTQYF. CDR3 DNA sequence: TGCGCCAGCAGCCGGGACAGGGGCTCGACGAATACGCAGTATTTT.